The T cell receptor beta chain under discussion was sequenced for a study of molecular identifiers for immune sequencing clone quantification. Naive CD8 T cells underwent sorting with the CD8+CD4-CCR7+CD45RA+ definition. Whole-study results and caveats: For highly expanded clones, sizes could be underestimated when identical TCR molecules share a barcode.

V shed 5 bases and J 0 bases; nucleotides not matched to a gene: 20. Germline CDR1 is MNHEY and CDR2 is SVGAGI. The CDR3 runs 21 residues. As for this clonotype: Its antigen is not identified.

In TCRdb, the PCR reads were re-called with MiXCR into one record per CDR3 protein. The data hold about 630,000 distinct CDR3 sequences, with approximately 24% observed a single time. The receptor was isolated from a human donor in good health. Some libraries in this study had Jurkat cell RNA spiked in. The sequenced sample consisted of naive CD8+ T cells from blood, with Jurkat cell RNA spiked in. As for subset: FACS-sorted CD8+CD4-CCR7+CD45RA+ naive T cells. The rearrangement joins TRBV6-5 to TRBJ1-3, with TRBD1 matching 9 bases. CDR3 nucleotide sequence: TGTGCCAGCAGTGATATTCCTCCGGGACAGGGACTATTCAACTCTGGAAACACCATATATTTT. It codes for CASSDIPPGQGLFNSGNTIYF.